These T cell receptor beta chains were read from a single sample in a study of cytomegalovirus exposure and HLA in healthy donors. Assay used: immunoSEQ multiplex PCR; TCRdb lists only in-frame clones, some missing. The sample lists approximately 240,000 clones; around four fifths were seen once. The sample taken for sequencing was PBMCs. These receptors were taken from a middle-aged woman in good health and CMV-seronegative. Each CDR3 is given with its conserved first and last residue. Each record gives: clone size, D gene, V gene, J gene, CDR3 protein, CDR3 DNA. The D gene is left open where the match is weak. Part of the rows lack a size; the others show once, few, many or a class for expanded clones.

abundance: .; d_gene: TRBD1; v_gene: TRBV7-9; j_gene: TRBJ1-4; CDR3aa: CASSTGTGGFNEKLFF; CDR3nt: TGTGCCAGCAGCACCGGGACAGGGGGTTTTAATGAAAAACTGTTTTTT
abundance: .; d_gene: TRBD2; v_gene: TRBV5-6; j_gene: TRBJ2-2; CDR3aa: CASSLRTSGGTGELFF; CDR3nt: TGTGCCAGCAGCTTAAGGACTAGCGGGGGGACCGGGGAGCTGTTTTTT
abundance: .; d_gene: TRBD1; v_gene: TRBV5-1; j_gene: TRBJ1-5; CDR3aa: CASSLGTAIEQPQHF; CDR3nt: TGCGCCAGCAGCCTCGGGACAGCCATAGAACAGCCCCAGCATTTT
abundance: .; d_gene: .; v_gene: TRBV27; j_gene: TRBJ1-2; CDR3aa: CASSLGQYYGYTF; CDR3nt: TGTGCCAGCAGTTTAGGACAGTACTATGGCTACACCTTC
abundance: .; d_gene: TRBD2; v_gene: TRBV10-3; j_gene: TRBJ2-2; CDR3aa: CASGLAGGTGELFF; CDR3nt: TGTGCCAGTGGACTAGCGGGGGGCACCGGGGAGCTGTTTTTT
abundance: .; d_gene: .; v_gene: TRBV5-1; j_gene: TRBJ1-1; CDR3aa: CASSYQQGNTEAFF; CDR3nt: TGCGCCAGCAGCTATCAACAGGGGAACACTGAAGCTTTCTTT
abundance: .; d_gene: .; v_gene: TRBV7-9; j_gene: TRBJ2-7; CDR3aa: CASSPAPGQSSYEQYF; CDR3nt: TGTGCCAGCAGCCCCGCCCCCGGACAGAGCTCCTACGAGCAGTACTTC
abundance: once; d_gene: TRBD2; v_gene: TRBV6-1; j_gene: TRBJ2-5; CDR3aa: CASERGGETQYF; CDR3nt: TGTGCCAGCGAAAGGGGAGGGGAGACCCAGTACTTC
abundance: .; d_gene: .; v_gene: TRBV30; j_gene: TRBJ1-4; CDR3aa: CAWSTQGISNEKLFF; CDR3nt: TGTGCCTGGAGTACGCAGGGGATATCTAATGAAAAACTGTTTTTT
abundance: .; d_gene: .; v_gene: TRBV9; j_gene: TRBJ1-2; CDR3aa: CASSESGVGYGYTF; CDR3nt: TGTGCCAGCAGCGAGTCGGGGGTCGGCTATGGCTACACCTTC
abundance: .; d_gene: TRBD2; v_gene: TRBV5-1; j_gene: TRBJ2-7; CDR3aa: CASSGGGGGSREQYF; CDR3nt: TGCGCCAGCAGCGGAGGCGGGGGGGGCTCGCGAGAGCAGTACTTC
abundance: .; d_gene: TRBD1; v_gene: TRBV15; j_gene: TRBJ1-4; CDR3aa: CATSSGTGGGRTNEKLFF; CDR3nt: TGTGCCACCAGCAGCGGGACAGGGGGGGGTCGAACTAATGAAAAACTGTTTTTT
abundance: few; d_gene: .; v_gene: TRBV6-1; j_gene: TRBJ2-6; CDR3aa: CASSARSGANVLTF; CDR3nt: TGTGCCAGCAGTGCCCGCTCTGGGGCCAACGTCCTGACTTTC
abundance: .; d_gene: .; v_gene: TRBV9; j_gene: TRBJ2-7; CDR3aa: CASSATGVFDEQYF; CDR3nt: TGTGCCAGCAGCGCCACGGGGGTGTTCGACGAGCAGTACTTC
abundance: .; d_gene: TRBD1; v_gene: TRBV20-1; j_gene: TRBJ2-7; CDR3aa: CSARVWDRADF; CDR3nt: TGCAGTGCTAGAGTATGGGACAGGGCAGACTTC
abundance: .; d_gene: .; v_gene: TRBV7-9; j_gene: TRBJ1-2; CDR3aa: CASSLASQGGGYTF; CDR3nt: TGTGCCAGCAGCTTAGCGAGCCAGGGTGGTGGCTACACCTTC
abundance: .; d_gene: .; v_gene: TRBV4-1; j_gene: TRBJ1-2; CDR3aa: CASSPRGIGYTF; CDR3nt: TGCGCCAGCAGCCCCAGGGGTATTGGCTACACCTTC
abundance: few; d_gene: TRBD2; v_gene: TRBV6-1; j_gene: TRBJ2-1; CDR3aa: CASWGGSSYNEQFF; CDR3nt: TGTGCCAGTTGGGGAGGGAGCTCCTACAATGAGCAGTTCTTC
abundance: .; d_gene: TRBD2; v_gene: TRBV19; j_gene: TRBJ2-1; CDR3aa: CASSILGLAGGTKQFF; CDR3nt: TGTGCCAGTAGTATACTCGGGCTAGCGGGGGGGACTAAGCAGTTCTTC
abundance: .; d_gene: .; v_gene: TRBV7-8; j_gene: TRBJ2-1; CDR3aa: CASSSSRGSYNEQFF; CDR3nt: TGTGCCAGCAGCTCTTCCAGGGGCTCCTACAATGAGCAGTTCTTC
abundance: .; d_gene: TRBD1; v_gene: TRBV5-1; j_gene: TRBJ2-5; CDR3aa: CASSSGQGGETQYF; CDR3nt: TGCGCCAGCAGCTCCGGACAGGGTGGCGAGACCCAGTACTTC
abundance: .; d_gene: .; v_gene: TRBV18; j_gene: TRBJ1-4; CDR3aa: CASSPLQDLTTTNEKLFF; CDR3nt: TGTGCCAGCTCACCCCTACAGGATTTAACTACAACTAATGAAAAACTGTTTTTT
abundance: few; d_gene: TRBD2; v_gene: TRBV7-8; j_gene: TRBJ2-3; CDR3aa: CASSLAPSGGTDTQYF; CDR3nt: TGTGCCAGCAGCTTAGCGCCTAGCGGGGGGACAGATACGCAGTATTTT
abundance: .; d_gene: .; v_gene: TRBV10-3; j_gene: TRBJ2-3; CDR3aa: CAIRAGAITDTQYF; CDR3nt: TGTGCCATCAGGGCGGGGGCAATCACAGATACGCAGTATTTT
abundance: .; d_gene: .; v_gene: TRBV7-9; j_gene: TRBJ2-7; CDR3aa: CASSFDSISYEQYF; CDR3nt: TGTGCCAGCAGCTTTGACTCTATCTCCTACGAGCAGTACTTC
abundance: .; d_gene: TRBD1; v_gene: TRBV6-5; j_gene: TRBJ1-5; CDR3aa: CASSPGTGVSQPQHF; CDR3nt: TGTGCCAGCAGCCCCGGGACAGGGGTAAGTCAGCCCCAGCATTTT
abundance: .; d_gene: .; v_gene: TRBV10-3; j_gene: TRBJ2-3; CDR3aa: CAIRLGGSGTDTQYF; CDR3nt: TGTGCCATCCGGTTAGGGGGTAGCGGCACAGATACGCAGTATTTT
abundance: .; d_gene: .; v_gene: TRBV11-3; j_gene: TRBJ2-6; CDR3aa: CASNTQWPHSGANVLTF; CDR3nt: TGTGCCAGCAACACCCAGTGGCCCCACTCTGGGGCCAACGTCCTGACTTTC
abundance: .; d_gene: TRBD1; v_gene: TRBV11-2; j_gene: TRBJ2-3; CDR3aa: CASSTRDRGVYRPQYF; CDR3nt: TGTGCCAGCAGCACCCGGGACAGGGGGGTGTATCGGCCGCAGTATTTT
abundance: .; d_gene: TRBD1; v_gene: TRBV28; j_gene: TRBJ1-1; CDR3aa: CASSWRQGNAFF; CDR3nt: TGTGCCAGCAGTTGGCGACAGGGGAATGCTTTCTTT
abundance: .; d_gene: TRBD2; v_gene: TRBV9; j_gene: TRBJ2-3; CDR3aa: CASSPTGSSGYTDTQYF; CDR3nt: TGTGCCAGCAGCCCAACCGGGTCTAGCGGATACACAGATACGCAGTATTTT
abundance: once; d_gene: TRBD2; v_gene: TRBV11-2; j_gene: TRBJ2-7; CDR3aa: CASSSSGGARSEQYF; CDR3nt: TGTGCCAGCAGCTCTAGCGGGGGGGCTCGCTCCGAGCAGTACTTC
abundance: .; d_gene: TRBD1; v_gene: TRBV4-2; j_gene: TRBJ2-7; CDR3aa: CASSQDRTGGYYEQYF; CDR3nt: TGTGCCAGCAGCCAAGATCGGACAGGGGGATACTACGAGCAGTACTTC
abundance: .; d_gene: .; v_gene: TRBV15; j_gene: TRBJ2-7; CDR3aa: CATSMSRGPYEQYF; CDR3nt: TGTGCCACCAGCATGAGCAGGGGTCCCTACGAGCAGTACTTC
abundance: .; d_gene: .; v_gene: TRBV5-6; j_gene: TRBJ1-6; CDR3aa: CASSSGNSPLHF; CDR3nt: TGTGCCAGCAGCTCGGGTAATTCACCCCTCCACTTT
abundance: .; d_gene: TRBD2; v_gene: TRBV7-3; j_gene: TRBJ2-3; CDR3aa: CASSAASGTQYF; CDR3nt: TGTGCCAGCAGCGCGGCTAGCGGGACGCAGTATTTT
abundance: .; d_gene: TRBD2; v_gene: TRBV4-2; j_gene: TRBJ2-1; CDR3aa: CASSQEPGSGGYNEQFF; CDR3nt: TGTGCCAGCAGCCAAGAGCCTGGGAGCGGGGGGTACAATGAGCAGTTCTTC
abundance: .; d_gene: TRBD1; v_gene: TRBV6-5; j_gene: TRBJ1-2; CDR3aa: CASRRATGALYGYTF; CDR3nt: TGTGCCAGCAGAAGGGCTACAGGGGCTCTCTATGGCTACACCTTC
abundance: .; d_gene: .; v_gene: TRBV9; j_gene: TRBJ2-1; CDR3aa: CASSDPTAYNEQFF; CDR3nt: TGTGCCAGCAGCGACCCGACAGCCTACAATGAGCAGTTCTTC
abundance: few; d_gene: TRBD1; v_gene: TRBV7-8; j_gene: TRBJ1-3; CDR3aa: CASSLPGGTRGQGPGNTIYF; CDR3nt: TGTGCCAGCAGCTTACCTGGAGGGACCCGTGGACAGGGCCCTGGAAACACCATATATTTT
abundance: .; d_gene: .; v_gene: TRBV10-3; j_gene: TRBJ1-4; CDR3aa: CAISEAVGEKLFF; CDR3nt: TGTGCCATCAGTGAGGCGGTGGGTGAAAAACTGTTTTTT
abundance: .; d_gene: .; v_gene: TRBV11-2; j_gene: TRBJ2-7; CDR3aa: CASSHGAIGMGYEQYF; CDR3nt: TGTGCCAGCAGCCATGGGGCCATTGGGATGGGCTACGAGCAGTACTTC
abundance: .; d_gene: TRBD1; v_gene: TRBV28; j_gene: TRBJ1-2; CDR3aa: CASSLLQGVNYGYTF; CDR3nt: TGTGCCAGCAGTTTATTGCAGGGGGTTAACTATGGCTACACCTTC
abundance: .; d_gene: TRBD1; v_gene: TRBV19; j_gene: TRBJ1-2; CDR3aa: CASSWTGQGYTF; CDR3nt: TGTGCCAGTAGCTGGACAGGGCAAGGCTACACCTTC
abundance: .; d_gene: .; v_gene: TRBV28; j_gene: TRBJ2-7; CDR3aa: CASIPQGPVGHEQYF; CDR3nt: TGTGCCAGCATCCCACAGGGCCCCGTGGGGCACGAGCAGTACTTC
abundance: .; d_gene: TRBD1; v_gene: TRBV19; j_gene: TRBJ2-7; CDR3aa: CASSNRDRDLYEQYF; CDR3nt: TGTGCCAGTAGTAACCGGGACAGGGACCTCTACGAGCAGTACTTC
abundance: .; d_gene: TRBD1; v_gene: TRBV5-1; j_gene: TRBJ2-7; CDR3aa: CASGAGTGEYEQYF; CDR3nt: TGCGCCAGCGGCGCCGGGACAGGGGAGTACGAGCAGTACTTC
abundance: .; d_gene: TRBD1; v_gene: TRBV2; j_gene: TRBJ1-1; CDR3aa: CASNKQGVETEAFF; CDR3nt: TGTGCCAGCAACAAACAGGGGGTGGAAACTGAAGCTTTCTTT
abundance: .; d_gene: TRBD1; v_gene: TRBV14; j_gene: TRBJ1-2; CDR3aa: CASSRNQGADGYTF; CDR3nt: TGTGCCAGCAGCCGGAATCAGGGGGCGGATGGCTACACCTTC
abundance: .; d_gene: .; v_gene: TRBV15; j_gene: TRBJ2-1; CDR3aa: CATSPLGGANEQFF; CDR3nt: TGTGCCACCAGTCCCCTTGGGGGGGCGAATGAGCAGTTCTTC
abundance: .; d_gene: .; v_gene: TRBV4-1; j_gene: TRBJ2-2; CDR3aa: CASSLYQGYTGELFF; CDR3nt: TGCGCCAGCAGCCTTTATCAGGGGTACACCGGGGAGCTGTTTTTT
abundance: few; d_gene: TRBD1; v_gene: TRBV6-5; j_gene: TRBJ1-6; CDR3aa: CASRRQGANSPLHF; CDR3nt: TGTGCCAGCAGACGACAGGGGGCAAATTCACCCCTCCACTTT
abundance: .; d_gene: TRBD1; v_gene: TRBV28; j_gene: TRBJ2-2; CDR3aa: CASSFSQGAHTGELFF; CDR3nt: TGTGCCAGCAGTTTCTCACAGGGGGCGCATACCGGGGAGCTGTTTTTT
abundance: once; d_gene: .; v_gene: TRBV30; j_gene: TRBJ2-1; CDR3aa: CAWSPLSYNEQFF; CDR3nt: TGTGCCTGGAGTCCTCTGAGTTACAATGAGCAGTTCTTC
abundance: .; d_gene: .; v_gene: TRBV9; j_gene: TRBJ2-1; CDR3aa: CASSTGQRYNEQFF; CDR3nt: TGTGCCAGCAGCACAGGACAGAGGTACAATGAGCAGTTCTTC
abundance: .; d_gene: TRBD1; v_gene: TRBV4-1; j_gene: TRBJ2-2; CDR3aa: CASSFDRAGTGELFF; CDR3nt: TGCGCCAGCAGCTTCGACAGGGCAGGCACCGGGGAGCTGTTTTTT
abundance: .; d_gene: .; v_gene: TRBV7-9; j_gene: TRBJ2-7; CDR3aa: CASSLGVGSSYEQYF; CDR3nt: TGTGCCAGCAGCTTAGGTGTCGGGAGCTCCTACGAGCAGTACTTC
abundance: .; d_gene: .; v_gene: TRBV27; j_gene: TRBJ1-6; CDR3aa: CASSVDIWTINNSPLHF; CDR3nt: TGTGCCAGCAGTGTGGATATTTGGACAATTAATAATTCACCCCTCCACTTT
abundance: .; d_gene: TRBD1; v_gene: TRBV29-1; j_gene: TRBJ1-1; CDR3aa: CSVGDRGGLAFF; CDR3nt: TGCAGCGTCGGCGACAGGGGTGGGCTAGCTTTCTTT